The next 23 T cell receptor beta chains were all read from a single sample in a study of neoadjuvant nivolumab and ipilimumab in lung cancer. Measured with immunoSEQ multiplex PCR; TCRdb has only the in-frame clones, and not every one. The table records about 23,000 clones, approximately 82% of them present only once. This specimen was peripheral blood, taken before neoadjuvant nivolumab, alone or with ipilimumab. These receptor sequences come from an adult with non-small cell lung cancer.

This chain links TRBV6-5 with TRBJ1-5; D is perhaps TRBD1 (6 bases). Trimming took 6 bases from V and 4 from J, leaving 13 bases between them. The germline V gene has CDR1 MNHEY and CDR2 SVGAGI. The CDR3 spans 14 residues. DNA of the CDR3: TGTGCCAGCAGGAGGTCAGGGGCTAATCAGCCCCAGCATTTT. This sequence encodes CASRRSGANQPQHF.

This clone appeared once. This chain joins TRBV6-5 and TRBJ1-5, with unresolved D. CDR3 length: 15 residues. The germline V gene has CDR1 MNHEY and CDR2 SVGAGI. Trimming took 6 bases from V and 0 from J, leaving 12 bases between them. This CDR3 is CASSRVSGSNQPQHF. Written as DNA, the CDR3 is TGTGCCAGCAGCCGGGTCTCCGGTAGCAATCAGCCCCAGCATTTT.

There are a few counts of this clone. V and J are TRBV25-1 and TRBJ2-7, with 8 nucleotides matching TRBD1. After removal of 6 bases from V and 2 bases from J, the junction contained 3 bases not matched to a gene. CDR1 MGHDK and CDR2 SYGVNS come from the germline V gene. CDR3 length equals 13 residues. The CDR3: CASRGTGPYEQYF. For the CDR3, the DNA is TGTGCCAGCAGGGGGACAGGCCCCTACGAGCAGTACTTC.

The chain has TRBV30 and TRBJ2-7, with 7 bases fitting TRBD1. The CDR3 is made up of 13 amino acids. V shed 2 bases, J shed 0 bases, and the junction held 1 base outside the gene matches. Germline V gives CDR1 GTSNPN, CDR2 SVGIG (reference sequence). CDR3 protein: CAWSRDSSYEQYF. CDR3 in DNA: TGTGCCTGGAGTCGGGACAGCTCCTACGAGCAGTACTTC.

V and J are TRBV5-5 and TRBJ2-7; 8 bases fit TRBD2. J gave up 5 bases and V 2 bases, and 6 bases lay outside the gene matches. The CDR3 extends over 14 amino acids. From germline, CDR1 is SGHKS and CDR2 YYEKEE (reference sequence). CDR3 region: CASSFSGSPNEQYF. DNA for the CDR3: TGTGCCAGCAGCTTCAGCGGGAGCCCCAACGAGCAGTACTTC.

In nucleotides, the CDR3 is TGTGCCAGCAGCTTAGTAGCGGGAGTTTTTGCCGCATATGAGCAGTTCTTC. Amino acid sequence: CASSLVAGVFAAYEQFF. The chain carries TRBV11-2 and TRBJ2-1; TRBD2 agrees at 9 bases. Germline V gene lookup returns CDR1 SGHAT and CDR2 FQNNGV. V lost 1 base, J lost 8 bases, and 12 bases stayed unmatched. The CDR3 length is 17 residues.

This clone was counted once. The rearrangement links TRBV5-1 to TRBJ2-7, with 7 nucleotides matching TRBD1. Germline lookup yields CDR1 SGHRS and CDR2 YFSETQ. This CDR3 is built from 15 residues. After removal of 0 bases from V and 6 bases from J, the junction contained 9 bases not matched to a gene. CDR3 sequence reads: CASSLEAQGFLEQYF. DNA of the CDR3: TGCGCCAGCAGCTTGGAGGCACAGGGGTTTCTCGAGCAGTACTTC.

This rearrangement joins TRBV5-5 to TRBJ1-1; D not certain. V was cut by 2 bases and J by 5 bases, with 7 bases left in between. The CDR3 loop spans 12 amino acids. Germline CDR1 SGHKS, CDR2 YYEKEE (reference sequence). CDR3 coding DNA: TGTGCCAGCAGCTTTGGGGAAACTGAAGCTTTCTTT. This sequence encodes CASSFGETEAFF.

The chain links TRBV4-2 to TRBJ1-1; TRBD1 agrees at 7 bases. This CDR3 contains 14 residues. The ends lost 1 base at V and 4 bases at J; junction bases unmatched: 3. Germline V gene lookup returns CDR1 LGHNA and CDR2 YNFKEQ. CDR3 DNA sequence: TGTGCCAGCAGCCAAGCGGGACAGATCACTGAAGCTTTCTTT. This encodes CASSQAGQITEAFF.

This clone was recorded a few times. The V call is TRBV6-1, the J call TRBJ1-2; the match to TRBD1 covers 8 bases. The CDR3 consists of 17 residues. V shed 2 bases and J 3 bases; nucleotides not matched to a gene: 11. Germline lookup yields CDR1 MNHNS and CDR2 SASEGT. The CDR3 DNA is TGTGCCAGCAGTGAATGGTACGGACAGGGTGGTGACTATGGCTACACCTTC. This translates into CASSEWYGQGGDYGYTF.

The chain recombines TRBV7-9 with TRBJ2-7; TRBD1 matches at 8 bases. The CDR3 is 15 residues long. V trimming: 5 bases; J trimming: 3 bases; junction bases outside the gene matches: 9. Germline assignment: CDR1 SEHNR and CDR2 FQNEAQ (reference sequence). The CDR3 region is CASSLRTGPSYEQYF. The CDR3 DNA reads TGTGCCAGCAGCCTTAGGACAGGGCCGAGCTACGAGCAGTACTTC.

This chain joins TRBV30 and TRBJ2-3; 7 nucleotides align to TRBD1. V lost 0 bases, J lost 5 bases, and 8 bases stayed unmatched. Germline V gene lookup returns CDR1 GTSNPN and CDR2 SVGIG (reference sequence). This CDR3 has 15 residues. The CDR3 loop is CAWSVGAGGEDTQYF. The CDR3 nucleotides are TGTGCCTGGAGTGTAGGAGCAGGGGGTGAAGATACGCAGTATTTT.

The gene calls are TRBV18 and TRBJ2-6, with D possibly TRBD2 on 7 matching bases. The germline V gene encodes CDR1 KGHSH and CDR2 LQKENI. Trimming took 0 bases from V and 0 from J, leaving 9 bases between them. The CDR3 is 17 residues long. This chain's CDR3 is CASSPPRGGSGANVLTF. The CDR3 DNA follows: TGTGCCAGCTCACCACCGAGGGGGGGCTCTGGGGCCAACGTCCTGACTTTC.

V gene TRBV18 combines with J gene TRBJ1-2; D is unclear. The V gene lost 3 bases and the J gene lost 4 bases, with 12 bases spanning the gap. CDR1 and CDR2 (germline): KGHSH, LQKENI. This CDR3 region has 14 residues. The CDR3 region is CASSPEATPYGYTF. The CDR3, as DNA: TGTGCCAGCTCACCCGAAGCCACTCCCTATGGCTACACCTTC.

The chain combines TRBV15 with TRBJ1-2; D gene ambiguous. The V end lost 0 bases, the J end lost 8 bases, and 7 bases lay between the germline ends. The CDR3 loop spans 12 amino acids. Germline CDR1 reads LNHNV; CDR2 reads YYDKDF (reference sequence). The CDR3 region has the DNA TGTGCCACCAGCAGAGACACAGTAGGCTACACCTTC. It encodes CATSRDTVGYTF.

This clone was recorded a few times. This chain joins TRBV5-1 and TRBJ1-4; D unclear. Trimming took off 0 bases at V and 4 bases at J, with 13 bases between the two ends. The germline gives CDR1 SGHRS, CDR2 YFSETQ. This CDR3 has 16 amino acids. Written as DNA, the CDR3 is TGCGCCAGCAGCTTGGCCGGACGGATCCTTAATGAAAAACTGTTTTTT. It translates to CASSLAGRILNEKLFF.

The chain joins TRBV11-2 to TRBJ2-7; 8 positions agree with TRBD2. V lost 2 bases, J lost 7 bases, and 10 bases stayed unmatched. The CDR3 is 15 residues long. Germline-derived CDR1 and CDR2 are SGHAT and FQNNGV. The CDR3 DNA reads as TGTGCCAGCAGCTTACCGGGAGGGAGTTCGCGAGAGCAGTACTTC. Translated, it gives CASSLPGGSSREQYF.

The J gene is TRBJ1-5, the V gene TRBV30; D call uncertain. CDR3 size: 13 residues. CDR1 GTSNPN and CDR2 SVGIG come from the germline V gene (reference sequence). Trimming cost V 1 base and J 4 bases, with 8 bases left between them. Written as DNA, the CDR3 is TGTGCCTGGAGTGGGAGGGAAAATCAGCCCCAGCATTTT. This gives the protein CAWSGRENQPQHF.

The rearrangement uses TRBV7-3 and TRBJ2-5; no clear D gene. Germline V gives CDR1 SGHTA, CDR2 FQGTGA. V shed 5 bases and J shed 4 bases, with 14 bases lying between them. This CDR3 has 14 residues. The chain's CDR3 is CASSHNAPGETQYF. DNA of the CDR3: TGTGCCAGCAGCCATAACGCCCCGGGAGAGACCCAGTACTTC. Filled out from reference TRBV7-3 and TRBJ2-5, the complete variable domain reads GAGVSQTPSNKVTEKGKYVELRCDPISGHTALYWYRQSLGQGPEFLIYFQGTGAADDSGLPNDRFFAVRPEGSVSTLKIQRTERGDSAVYLCASSHNAPGETQYFGPGTRLLVL.

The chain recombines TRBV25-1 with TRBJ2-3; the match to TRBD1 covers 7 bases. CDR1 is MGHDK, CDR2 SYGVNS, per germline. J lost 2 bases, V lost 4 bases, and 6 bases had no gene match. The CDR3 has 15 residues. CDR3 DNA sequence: TGTGCCAGCAGTGGAAGGGACAGAGCCACAGATACGCAGTATTTT. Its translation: CASSGRDRATDTQYF.

For the CDR3, the DNA is TGTGCCAGCTCACCTGGACTAGCGGGACTCAATGAGCAGTTCTTC. Translated, it gives CASSPGLAGLNEQFF. The rearrangement uses TRBV18 and TRBJ2-1, with TRBD2 matching over 12 bases. V lost 3 bases to trimming and J lost 6 bases; unmatched junction nucleotides: 3. CDR3 length: 15 residues. Germline CDR1 KGHSH, CDR2 LQKENI.

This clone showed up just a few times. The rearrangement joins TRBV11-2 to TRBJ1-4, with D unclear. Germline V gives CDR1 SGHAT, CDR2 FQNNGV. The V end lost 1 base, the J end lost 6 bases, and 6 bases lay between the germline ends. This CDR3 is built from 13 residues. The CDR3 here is CASSLGSYEKLFF. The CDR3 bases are TGTGCCAGCAGCTTAGGAAGTTATGAAAAACTGTTTTTT.

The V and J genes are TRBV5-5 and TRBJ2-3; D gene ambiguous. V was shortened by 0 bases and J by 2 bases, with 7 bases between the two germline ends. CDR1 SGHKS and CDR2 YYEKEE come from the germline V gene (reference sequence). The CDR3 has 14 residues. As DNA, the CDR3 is TGTGCCAGCAGCTTGGGCATCTCCACAGATACGCAGTATTTT. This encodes CASSLGISTDTQYF.